This TCR beta chain emerged from a study of shared T cell receptors in the human thymus. Germline lookup yields CDR1 MRHNA and CDR2 SNTAGT. This CDR3 has 16 residues. V gave up 4 bases and J gave up 7 bases; unmatched junction bases: 9. Data came from immunoSEQ multiplex PCR; TCRdb stores just in-frame clones and leaves some out. Of under 850,000 clones detected, 70% to 90% appear once; the ten largest clones hold 0.008% to 0.011%. Another study also made use of these data, one on human thymus T cells. From that study: Gene usage for V and J segments appeared biased in thymic and blood repertoires.

Material for sequencing was thymocytes. The V call is TRBV6-4, the J call TRBJ2-1; 11 bases are shared with TRBD2. The TCR originated in a boy under three years old with a congenital heart defect. The CDR3 protein is CASSVGLAGPMNEQFF. CDR3 coding DNA: TGTGCCAGCAGTGTAGGACTAGCGGGCCCCATGAATGAGCAGTTCTTC.